This TCR beta chain was found in a study of CD4+ T cells in melanoma. Study observations and caveats: CD8+ T cell, macrophage and B cell function reportedly correlated with neoantigen-specific CD4+ T cells. Diverse differentiation states were reported for melanoma neoantigen-specific CD4+ T cells.

V shed 2 bases and J shed 2 bases, with 9 bases lying between them. Germline lookup yields CDR1 MNHEY and CDR2 SVGAGI. The CDR3 extends over 14 amino acids. Regarding this clone: The antigen remains undetermined.

The assay was immunoSEQ multiplex PCR, and TCRdb's table has in-frame clones only and misses some. The table records 140,000 or so clones, around nine tenths of them present only once. This chain connects TRBV6-5 to TRBJ1-2, with a tentative D call TRBD1 (5 bases). This clonotype was obtained from a human donor with melanoma. The CDR3 here is CASSYTTENYGYTF. DNA for the CDR3: TGTGCCAGCAGTTACACGACAGAGAACTATGGCTACACCTTC.